Shown below are 17 T cell receptor beta chains from a single sample sequenced in a study of blood T cell repertoires in COVID-19. TCRdb's table, derived via immunoSEQ multiplex PCR, lists solely in-frame clones and lacks some. The sample contains 250,000 or so clones, 80% to 90% of which appear only once. The sequenced sample was PBMCs or T cells enriched from blood (not recorded which). The origin of the receptors is a woman in her forties or fifties who had been exposed to COVID-19.

This rearrangement joins TRBV5-1 to TRBJ2-1, with D possibly being TRBD2 (6 bases). The CDR3 runs to 16 residues. The V end was cut by 3 bases, the J end by 2 bases, with 15 bases between. CDR1 is SGHRS and CDR2 is YFSETQ in the germline V gene. CDR3 DNA sequence: TGCGCCAGCAGCTCCAGGATAGCGGAGACCTACAATGAGCAGTTCTTC. Translating gives CASSSRIAETYNEQFF.

The chain carries TRBV19 and TRBJ2-3; 12 bases are a match to TRBD1. V shed 6 bases, J shed 5 bases, and the junction held 12 bases outside the gene matches. The CDR3 has 17 amino acids. Germline V lookup: CDR1 LNHDA, CDR2 SQIVND (reference sequence). The CDR3 DNA reads as TGTGCCAGTAGCCGTGCCGTAGGGACAGGGGGCGAAGATACGCAGTATTTT. It yields the protein CASSRAVGTGGEDTQYF.

This chain uses TRBV3-1 (or the pseudogene TRBV3-2) with TRBJ2-7; 10 bases map to TRBD2. The CDR3 is made up of 16 amino acids. The J segment lost 2 bases and the V segment lost 4 bases, leaving 8 bases of the junction unmatched. Germline loops: CDR1 LGHDT, CDR2 YNNKEL (reference sequence). The CDR3 region is CASSRKPTSGAYEQYF. Written as DNA, the CDR3 is TGTGCCAGCAGCCGAAAGCCTACTAGCGGGGCCTACGAGCAGTACTTC.

The V and J genes are TRBV29-1 and TRBJ1-6, with 12 bases that match TRBD1. The CDR3 runs to 13 residues. The germline gives CDR1 SQVTM, CDR2 ANQGSEA. Trimming removed 7 bases from V and 10 bases from J; junction bases left unmatched: 5. CDR3 sequence: CSAPGQGASPLHF. The CDR3 DNA follows: TGCAGCGCTCCGGGACAGGGGGCCTCACCCCTCCACTTT.

The J gene is TRBJ2-3, the V gene TRBV5-1; TRBD1 aligns across 8 bases. Germline lookup yields CDR1 SGHRS and CDR2 YFSETQ. The CDR3 runs 16 residues. The J segment lost 6 bases and the V segment lost 2 bases, leaving 11 bases of the junction unmatched. The CDR3 DNA follows: TGCGCCAGCAGCTTAGGTCCGAGACAGGGGTCCGATACGCAGTATTTT. Translation gives CASSLGPRQGSDTQYF.

A few counts support this clone. This chain links TRBV7-8 with TRBJ2-1; TRBD2 aligns across 7 bases. The length of the CDR3 is 15 residues. V lost 9 bases, J lost 0 bases, and 8 bases stayed unmatched. The germline gives CDR1 SGHVS, CDR2 FQNEAQ. The chain's CDR3 is CASSAGSYSYNEQFF. In DNA, the CDR3 is TGTGCCAGTTCAGCGGGGTCTTACTCCTACAATGAGCAGTTCTTC.

The chain uses TRBV7-8 and TRBJ2-7; D might be TRBD2 (6 bases). Trimming took 5 bases from V and 6 from J, leaving 14 bases between them. Germline loops: CDR1 SGHVS, CDR2 FQNEAQ. The CDR3 covers 13 residues. CDR3 sequence (DNA): TGTGCCAGCAGCCCCTGGGTGGGAGGCGAGCAGTACTTC. Translating gives CASSPWVGGEQYF.

The chain employs TRBV9 and TRBJ2-3; no definite D call. The CDR3 extends over 13 amino acids. Between the trimmed V and J ends, which lost 0 bases and 8 bases, there was a span of 10 bases. Germline-derived CDR1 and CDR2 are SGDLS and YYNGEE. The CDR3 nucleotides read TGTGCCAGCAGCGTAGATGGCCGCGGTACGCAGTATTTT. Translating gives CASSVDGRGTQYF.

The rearrangement joins TRBV5-1 to TRBJ1-1; unclear D gene. Germline-derived CDR1 and CDR2 are SGHRS and YFSETQ. V lost 4 bases to trimming and J lost 5 bases, with 15 bases between them. This CDR3 has 14 residues. The CDR3 DNA is TGCGCCAGCAGCCGCGAGAGGCGAGAAACTGAAGCTTTCTTT. Translation: CASSRERRETEAFF.

This clone was detected a few times. This chain links TRBV6-2 or TRBV6-3 with TRBJ2-7; 9 positions match TRBD1. Germline-derived CDR1 and CDR2 are MNHEY and SVGEGT. CDR3 length equals 15 residues. J lost 5 bases, V lost 4 bases, and 9 bases had no gene match. This CDR3 reads CASSLGGTGFDEQYF. The DNA of the CDR3 is TGTGCCAGCAGTTTGGGCGGGACAGGGTTCGACGAGCAGTACTTC.

This clone was picked up a small number of times. The V gene is TRBV15, the J gene TRBJ2-1; 9 nucleotides align to TRBD2. Losses at the gene ends were 0 bases for V and 9 bases for J; bases not matched to a gene: 6. The germline V gene encodes CDR1 LNHNV and CDR2 YYDKDF (reference sequence). There are 15 residues in the CDR3. DNA for the CDR3: TGTGCCACCAGCAGAGAGCGGGGGGGCCGTAGTGAGCAGTTCTTC. Translating gives CATSRERGGRSEQFF.

The chain joins TRBV7-8 to TRBJ1-2, with a weak D call TRBD1 (5 bases). Germline-derived CDR1 and CDR2 are SGHVS and FQNEAQ. The CDR3 has 15 amino acids. V was clipped by 5 bases and J by 3 bases, with 16 bases between them. In DNA, the CDR3 is TGTGCCAGCAGCCCCCAGGGCTCCTTGGACTATGGCTACACCTTC. Protein product: CASSPQGSLDYGYTF.

The chain combines TRBV18 with TRBJ1-5; D gene unclear. Germline V gives CDR1 KGHSH, CDR2 LQKENI. V dropped 0 bases and J dropped 2 bases, with 14 bases sitting between them. The CDR3 contains 17 residues. DNA for the CDR3: TGTGCCAGCTCACCACCTGGGTCCGGGAAGGGCAATCAGCCCCAGCATTTT. Its protein is CASSPPGSGKGNQPQHF.

The rearrangement links TRBV2 to TRBJ2-6; 8 bases match TRBD1. Trimming removed 6 bases from V and 4 bases from J; junction bases left unmatched: 8. The germline CDR1 and CDR2 sequences are SNHLY and FYNNEI. This CDR3 is 16 amino acids long. The DNA of the CDR3 is TGTGCCAGCAGAGACAGGGGCGGAGGGGGGGCCAACGTCCTGACTTTC. This translates into CASRDRGGGGANVLTF.

V and J are TRBV19 and TRBJ1-1; maybe TRBD1 (5 bases). Germline assignment: CDR1 LNHDA and CDR2 SQIVND (reference sequence). The CDR3 contains 14 residues. The V and J ends lost 8 bases and 0 bases respectively, with 13 bases between them. The CDR3 spells CASSLEGLNTEAFF. The DNA for the CDR3 is TGTGCCAGTTCCTTGGAGGGACTGAACACTGAAGCTTTCTTT.

The chain uses TRBV7-8 and TRBJ1-1; TRBD1 might be the D (6 bases). V was clipped by 5 bases and J by 6 bases, with 16 bases between them. The CDR3 is 14 residues long. Germline values: CDR1 SGHVS, CDR2 FQNEAQ. CDR3 loop: CASSHRGSWAEAFF. The CDR3 DNA is TGTGCCAGCAGCCATAGGGGGTCTTGGGCTGAAGCTTTCTTT.

The chain recombines TRBV13 with TRBJ2-3, with 9 nucleotides matching TRBD2. In germline, CDR1 is PRHDT, CDR2 FYEKMQ (reference sequence). The J segment lost 5 bases and the V segment lost 4 bases, leaving 13 bases of the junction unmatched. The CDR3 length is 17 residues. As DNA, the CDR3 is TGTGCCAGCAGCTCTAGCTTTGGCGGGGGGGCTGGAGATACGCAGTATTTT. As protein: CASSSSFGGGAGDTQYF.